These 18 T cell receptor beta chains were all obtained from the same sample, sequenced in a study of blood T cell repertoires in COVID-19. Clones were sequenced by immunoSEQ multiplex PCR, and TCRdb holds only the in-frame ones, with some missing. The sample holds around 250,000 clones, roughly 88% seen once. Sequenced: peripheral blood. The origin of the receptors is a woman aged 25-40 years with active or convalescent COVID-19.

This chain uses TRBV5-1 with TRBJ2-3; 8 nucleotides match TRBD2. Per germline, CDR1 SGHRS and CDR2 YFSETQ. With V trimmed by 4 bases and J by 10 bases, 17 bases remained unmatched. CDR3 size: 16 residues. CDR3 DNA: TGCGCCAGCAGCCCCCCCGGGACTAGTACCACTGGGGCGCAGTATTTT. Translated: CASSPPGTSTTGAQYF.

The DNA for the CDR3 is TGTGCCAGCAGCGGGGAAGGGACTTCAGTTTACAATGAGCAGTTCTTC. It codes for CASSGEGTSVYNEQFF. V gene TRBV13 combines with J gene TRBJ2-1; D perhaps matches TRBD2 (6 bases). This CDR3 comprises 16 residues. Deletions cut 5 bases from V and 4 bases from J, with 18 bases between. The germline CDR1 and CDR2 sequences are PRHDT and FYEKMQ (reference sequence).

The chain has TRBV9 and TRBJ1-1, with TRBD1 as a possible D gene (5 bases). The CDR3 is made up of 13 amino acids. The V gene's germline CDR1 is SGDLS and CDR2 YYNGEE. V was trimmed by 4 bases and J by 8 bases, leaving 15 bases between them. As DNA, the CDR3 is TGTGCCAGCAGCCAAGGGGCCGGACAAGAAGCTTTCTTT. Protein: CASSQGAGQEAFF.

This sequence joins TRBV30 and TRBJ1-1; D unclear. The CDR3 consists of 15 residues. Trimming took off 0 bases at V and 0 bases at J, with 11 bases between the two ends. Germline-derived CDR1 and CDR2 are GTSNPN and SVGIG (reference sequence). The CDR3 DNA sequence: TGTGCCTGGAGTGTGCGAAAACCCATGAACACTGAAGCTTTCTTT. Translation gives CAWSVRKPMNTEAFF.

The chain carries TRBV5-4 and TRBJ1-2; D possibly corresponds to TRBD1 (6 bases). V lost 4 bases and J lost 5, with 15 bases in between. Germline V gene sequence: CDR1 SGHNT, CDR2 YYREEE (reference sequence). This CDR3 has 14 amino acids. The DNA of the CDR3 is TGTGCCAGCAGCCGGCCAGGGGCGCGTTATGGCTACACCTTC. This sequence encodes CASSRPGARYGYTF.

The V and J genes are TRBV5-6 and TRBJ2-5; D not certain. The germline V gene encodes CDR1 SGHDT and CDR2 YYEEEE. V lost 5 bases, J lost 4 bases, and 12 bases lay in between. The CDR3 covers 13 residues. The CDR3 loop is CASSSRIIETQYF. The CDR3 DNA reads TGTGCCAGCAGTAGCCGGATTATAGAGACCCAGTACTTC. Using reference TRBV5-6 and TRBJ2-5 for the parts outside the CDR3, the full variable domain is DAGVTQSPTHLIKTRGQQVTLRCSPKSGHDTVSWYQQALGQGPQFIFQYYEEEERQRGNFPDRFSGHQFPNYSSELNVNALLLGDSALYLCASSSRIIETQYFGPGTRLLVL.

This clone was seen a few times. V usage is TRBV7-8 and J usage is TRBJ1-3; TRBD1 might be the D (5 bases). Germline CDR1 is SGHVS and CDR2 is FQNEAQ. There are 16 residues in the CDR3. V gave up 5 bases and J gave up 2 bases, with 16 bases separating them. CDR3 in amino acids: CASSPGRESAGNTIYF. The CDR3 DNA is TGTGCCAGCAGCCCGGGCAGGGAAAGCGCTGGAAACACCATATATTTT.

The chain links TRBV24-1 to TRBJ1-6; D remains ambiguous. The germline V gene encodes CDR1 KGHDR and CDR2 SFDVKD. The CDR3 consists of 17 residues. Trimming left V 3 bases short and J 9 bases short, with 20 bases between. The CDR3 nucleotides read TGTGCCACCAGTGATGAGGGCAGAGCTGAGATGCCTTCACCCCTCCACTTT. Its protein product is CATSDEGRAEMPSPLHF.

This chain links TRBV28 with TRBJ2-1; TRBD1 is a possible D gene (5 bases). Germline V gene data show CDR1 as MDHEN and CDR2 as SYDVKM. There are 15 residues in the CDR3. Trimming pared 6 bases from V and 6 bases from J, leaving 18 bases between. The CDR3 DNA reads TGTGCCAGCAGGTCGACAGCTACTATTCTCAATGAGCAGTTCTTC. Protein: CASRSTATILNEQFF.

On this clone: The junction departs from the called germline gene at one end, perhaps through a read error. This sample includes further DNA sequences coding for the same CDR3. V and J are TRBV5-1 and TRBJ1-1, with 7 bases that match TRBD1. The CDR3 is 14 residues long. The germline V gene encodes CDR1 SGHRS and CDR2 YFSETQ. This CDR3 reads CASSLTGRDTEAFF. The CDR3 coding sequence is TGCGCCAGCAGCCTGACAGGGCGGGACACTGAAGCCTTCTTT.

In this sample, this clone turned up once. This sample also contains other DNA sequences that code for the same CDR3. The chain recombines TRBV5-4 with TRBJ2-5; weak D call: TRBD2 (7 bases). V dropped 4 bases and J dropped 2 bases, with 15 bases sitting between them. This CDR3 comprises 15 residues. Germline V lookup: CDR1 SGHNT, CDR2 YYREEE (reference sequence). The CDR3 region is CASSPRGGGQETQYF. In DNA form, the CDR3 reads TGTGCCAGCAGCCCCCGAGGGGGGGGGCAAGAGACCCAGTACTTC.

This chain's CDR3 is CASTEGGSGITDTQYF. The CDR3 bases are TGTGCCAGCACTGAGGGGGGGAGCGGGATTACAGATACGCAGTATTTT. The rearrangement uses TRBV7-2 and TRBJ2-3; TRBD2 might be the D (7 bases). CDR1 is SGHTA and CDR2 is FQGNSA in the germline V gene. The CDR3 has 16 residues. The V end lost 7 bases, the J end lost 3 bases, and 20 bases lay between the germline ends.

This clone was picked up one time. The chain recombines TRBV6-2 or TRBV6-3 with TRBJ1-6; perhaps TRBD1 as D (6 bases). The CDR3 spans 15 residues. V shed 2 bases and J shed 6 bases, with 11 bases lying between them. In germline, CDR1 is MNHEY, CDR2 SVGEGT. The CDR3 region is CASSYHWDTNSPLHF. CDR3 bases: TGTGCCAGCAGTTACCATTGGGACACTAATTCACCCCTCCACTTT.

The J gene is TRBJ2-3, the V gene TRBV7-2; TRBD1 matches at 8 bases. The length of the CDR3 is 14 residues. V was clipped by 5 bases and J by 4 bases; unmatched bases: 5. The germline V gene encodes CDR1 SGHTA and CDR2 FQGNSA. The CDR3 DNA reads TGTGCCAGCAGCGAAGGACAGGGCCCAGATACGCAGTATTTT. Amino acids: CASSEGQGPDTQYF.

V is TRBV9 and J is TRBJ2-2, with unresolved D. Germline V CDR1 and CDR2: SGDLS, YYNGEE. The CDR3 is 13 residues long. V dropped 3 bases and J dropped 5 bases, with 8 bases sitting between them. The CDR3 nucleotides read TGTGCCAGCAGCGGTCAGATGACCGGGGAGCTGTTTTTT. It yields the protein CASSGQMTGELFF.

This clone was recorded once. The rearrangement uses TRBV9 and TRBJ1-6; 9 bases are a match to TRBD1. The CDR3 has 14 amino acids. The V gene end was trimmed by 2 bases and the J gene end by 10 bases; junction bases not matched to a gene: 4. Germline CDR1 reads SGDLS; CDR2 reads YYNGEE. The CDR3 DNA reads TGTGCCAGCAGCGTGGGACAGGGAGAGTCACCCCTCCACTTT. It encodes CASSVGQGESPLHF.

The rearrangement links TRBV7-2 to TRBJ1-4; maybe TRBD1 (6 bases). The CDR3 is made up of 15 amino acids. From germline, CDR1 is SGHTA and CDR2 FQGNSA. V lost 5 bases and J lost 8, with 18 bases in between. The CDR3 coding sequence is TGTGCCAGCAGCCCTAAGCCGGGGGGCTGGGAAAAACTGTTTTTT. This translates into CASSPKPGGWEKLFF.

CDR3 sequence reads: CASSQDWSPYGYTF. The DNA of the CDR3 is TGTGCCAGCAGCCAAGATTGGAGCCCCTATGGCTACACCTTC. This chain connects TRBV3-1 (or the pseudogene TRBV3-2) to TRBJ1-2; D gene uncertain. The germline CDR1 and CDR2 sequences are LGHDT and YNNKEL (reference sequence). V lost 0 bases to trimming and J lost 4 bases, with 9 bases between them. This CDR3 is built from 14 residues.